The 21 T cell receptor beta chains below were found in one sample sequenced in a study of T cell responses to AZD1222 COVID-19 vaccine (dated by TCRdb to about 2021). Receptor libraries were prepared by the immunoSEQ multiplex PCR assay. Held by TCRdb, this immuneACCESS table contains in-frame sequences only and omits some clones. Under half of the omission traces to an unresolved V gene where checked; the cause of the rest is unknown. In this sample the table shows approximately 140,000 clones, 91% of which occur a single time. The ten top clones hold 6.5% to 8% of the sample. In light of the paper, this sample's time point label describes: about 28 days (+/-7) after the second vaccine dose. Per the publication, the treatment or condition label means: meningococcal conjugate vaccine given as trial control. The starting material was peripheral blood, obtained 28 days after the second dose of the MenACWY control vaccine. The receptors stem from an adult who received the MenACWY meningococcal vaccine as a control.

The chain joins TRBV29-1 to TRBJ2-1; 10 nucleotides align to TRBD2. Trimming removed 4 bases from V and 10 bases from J; junction bases left unmatched: 7. This CDR3 is 13 amino acids long. The germline CDR1 and CDR2 sequences are SQVTM and ANQGSEA. The CDR3 region is CSVGKRGGREQFF. CDR3 DNA sequence: TGCAGCGTTGGTAAGCGGGGGGGCCGGGAGCAGTTCTTC.

This chain connects TRBV27 to TRBJ2-3; 10 nucleotides match TRBD1. V shed 2 bases, J shed 3 bases, and the junction held 2 bases outside the gene matches. Germline V gene data show CDR1 as MNHEY and CDR2 as SMNVEV (reference sequence). The CDR3 is 15 amino acids. The CDR3 coding sequence is TGTGCCAGCAGTTTAGGGGGACAGGGGACAGATACGCAGTATTTT. The encoded protein is CASSLGGQGTDTQYF.

The gene calls are TRBV11-2 and TRBJ1-2; 8 positions match TRBD1. J gave up 6 bases and V 4 bases, and 7 bases lay outside the gene matches. The CDR3 sequence is 14 residues long. Per germline, CDR1 SGHAT and CDR2 FQNNGV. CDR3 DNA sequence: TGTGCCAGCAGCTCCCAGGGGGCGAGTGATGGCTACACCTTC. This translates into CASSSQGASDGYTF.

This chain uses TRBV6-5 with TRBJ1-2, with a possible D match to TRBD1 (5 bases). There are 14 residues in the CDR3. V was shortened by 3 bases and J by 10 bases, with 18 bases between the two germline ends. In germline, CDR1 is MNHEY, CDR2 SVGAGI. The CDR3 protein is CASSYLGLHPLYTF. DNA of the CDR3: TGTGCCAGCAGTTATCTGGGACTCCATCCGCTCTACACCTTC.

The V call is TRBV5-1, the J call TRBJ2-3; the match to TRBD2 covers 9 bases. Trimming cost V 0 bases and J 5 bases; bases outside gene matches: 7. This CDR3 is 16 amino acids long. CDR1 and CDR2 from the germline V gene are SGHRS and YFSETQ. The CDR3 region is CASSLGGTSSLDTQYF. The DNA for the CDR3 is TGCGCCAGCAGCTTGGGTGGGACTAGCTCCTTAGATACGCAGTATTTT.

This clone is a singleton in its sample. The V gene is TRBV20-1, the J gene TRBJ2-5; D is possibly TRBD1 (6 bases). Trimming took 3 bases from V and 1 from J, leaving 15 bases between them. Germline-derived CDR1 and CDR2 are DFQATT and SNEGSKA (reference sequence). This CDR3 has 15 residues. This CDR3 reads CSASTMGAAQETQYF. DNA of the CDR3: TGCAGTGCTAGTACAATGGGGGCGGCCCAAGAGACCCAGTACTTC.

This chain connects TRBV9 to TRBJ1-4; 8 bases line up with TRBD1. From germline, CDR1 is SGDLS and CDR2 YYNGEE. The trim removed 4 bases at V and 7 bases at J, leaving 9 bases unmatched. This CDR3 is 15 amino acids long. This chain's CDR3 is CASSTRDRGGEKLFF. The DNA for the CDR3 is TGTGCCAGCAGCACCCGAGACAGGGGAGGTGAAAAACTGTTTTTT.

The rearrangement links TRBV5-3 to TRBJ1-1; D is undetermined. TRBV5-3 is labeled an ORF, and its function is uncertain. Trimming left V 4 bases short and J 4 bases short, with 20 bases between. CDR3 length: 16 amino acids. In DNA, the CDR3 is TGTGCCAGAAGCCTACCCCGGGGTAGGGCGGCCACTGAAGCTTTCTTT. Its protein product is CARSLPRGRAATEAFF.

The rearrangement joins TRBV7-2 to TRBJ2-3; D is tentatively TRBD1 or TRBD2 (6 bases each). Germline values: CDR1 SGHTA, CDR2 FQGNSA. V lost 5 bases to trimming and J lost 5 bases, with 17 bases between them. CDR3 length: 15 amino acids. CDR3 nucleotides: TGTGCCAGCAGCCCGGGGTCCGGGGGCGTAGATACGCAGTATTTT. Its protein is CASSPGSGGVDTQYF.

The chain has TRBV7-8 and TRBJ2-7; 13 bases align to TRBD2. The germline V gene has CDR1 SGHVS and CDR2 FQNEAQ. Unmatched junction bases numbered 8, after V lost 6 bases and J lost 9 bases. The CDR3 length is 14 residues. CDR3 loop: CASSLRTSGSLQYF. Written as DNA, the CDR3 is TGTGCCAGCAGTCTAAGGACTAGCGGGAGTTTGCAGTACTTC.

The chain links TRBV6-2 or TRBV6-3 to TRBJ2-7; D uncertain. The germline CDR1 and CDR2 sequences are MNHEY and SVGEGT. The CDR3 has 11 amino acids. V was shortened by 6 bases and J by 5 bases, with 8 bases between the two germline ends. This chain's CDR3 is CASSHYHEQYF. In DNA form, the CDR3 reads TGTGCCAGCAGCCACTATCACGAGCAGTACTTC.

The chain is built from TRBV21-1 and TRBJ1-6. TRBV21-1 is a pseudogene locus. CDR3 length equals 15 residues. The CDR3 DNA reads as TGTGCCAGCAGCAAAGTCCGAGGTCCTAATTCACCCCTCCACTTT. It yields the protein CASSKVRGPNSPLHF.

Here the CDR3 reads CASSQYGSGFEAFF. The CDR3 DNA reads TGCGCCAGCAGCCAATATGGTTCAGGGTTCGAAGCTTTCTTT. The genes are TRBV4-1 and TRBJ1-1, with D perhaps TRBD1 (5 bases). CDR1 is MGHRA, CDR2 YSYEKL, per germline. This CDR3 is built from 14 residues. V was pared by 2 bases and J by 8 bases, with 15 bases between.

This clone was detected only a few times. The rearrangement joins TRBV5-1 to TRBJ2-2; 8 bases are a match to TRBD2. Germline V gene data show CDR1 as SGHRS and CDR2 as YFSETQ. J lost 7 bases, V lost 0 bases, and 8 bases had no gene match. The CDR3 consists of 16 residues. The CDR3 nucleotides are TGCGCCAGCAGCTTGGAAATAGCGGGGAGTGGCGGGGAGCTGTTTTTT. Translated: CASSLEIAGSGGELFF.

This clone has just one count. This rearrangement joins TRBV4-1 to TRBJ1-1; maybe TRBD1 (5 bases). This CDR3 contains 16 residues. Trimming left V 0 bases short and J 1 base short, with 12 bases between. CDR1 and CDR2 (germline): MGHRA, YSYEKL. As DNA, the CDR3 is TGCGCCAGCAGCCAAGATTTGGCAGGGACGAACACTGAAGCTTTCTTT. Protein sequence: CASSQDLAGTNTEAFF.

This clone was seen a few times. The chain couples TRBV3-1 (or the pseudogene TRBV3-2) to TRBJ1-4, with D unclear. Germline V gene data show CDR1 as LGHDT and CDR2 as YNNKEL (reference sequence). The CDR3 contains 15 residues. V was shortened by 1 base and J by 7 bases, with 13 bases between the two germline ends. The CDR3 region has the DNA TGTGCCAGCAGCCAAGTCCCGGTACCGCGTGAAAAACTGTTTTTT. Translated, it gives CASSQVPVPREKLFF.

The DNA of the CDR3 is TGTGCCAGCAGCTCCGGGACTCCCTATGGCTACACCTTC. Its translation is CASSSGTPYGYTF. This chain joins TRBV7-9 and TRBJ1-2; weak D call: TRBD1 (5 bases). The germline gives CDR1 SEHNR, CDR2 FQNEAQ (reference sequence). V lost 4 bases to trimming and J lost 4 bases, with 10 bases between them. The CDR3 sequence is 13 residues long. The entire variable domain, with the rest obtained from reference TRBV7-9 and TRBJ1-2, is as follows: DTGVSQNPRHKITKRGQNVTFRCDPISEHNRLYWYRQTLGQGPEFLTYFQNEAQLEKSRLLSDRFSAERPKGSFSTLEIQRTEQGDSAMYLCASSSGTPYGYTFGSGTRLTVV.

This chain connects TRBV29-1 to TRBJ2-7; 11 positions agree with TRBD2. The CDR3 is 16 residues long. The trim removed 6 bases at V and 2 bases at J, leaving 12 bases unmatched. Germline V gene lookup returns CDR1 SQVTM and CDR2 ANQGSEA. CDR3 sequence: CSVEGVSGRAAYEQYF. Here the CDR3 DNA reads TGCAGCGTCGAGGGGGTTAGCGGGAGGGCCGCCTACGAGCAGTACTTC.

This clone was detected only once. DNA for the CDR3: TGTGCCAGCTCCACCCTAGGGCAATGGAACACTGAAGCTTTCTTT. Translating gives CASSTLGQWNTEAFF. V and J are TRBV5-5 and TRBJ1-1; D gene unclear. Between the trimmed V and J ends, which lost 7 bases and 1 base, there was a span of 17 bases. The CDR3 has 15 residues. Germline values: CDR1 SGHKS, CDR2 YYEKEE (reference sequence).

The chain joins TRBV24-1 to TRBJ2-2; no clear D gene. Trimming took 4 bases from V and 4 from J, leaving 9 bases between them. The CDR3 runs to 14 residues. CDR1 KGHDR and CDR2 SFDVKD come from the germline V gene. CDR3 nucleotide sequence: TGTGCCACCAGTGACCCCAGCCCCACCGGGGAGCTGTTTTTT. This translates into CATSDPSPTGELFF.

Here the CDR3 reads CSASGWSGTYEQYF. In nucleotides, the CDR3 is TGCAGTGCTAGTGGTTGGAGCGGGACGTACGAGCAGTACTTC. The chain is built from TRBV20-1 and TRBJ2-7, with 7 bases aligning to TRBD2. Per the germline V gene, CDR1 is DFQATT and CDR2 is SNEGSKA (reference sequence). The ends lost 3 bases at V and 4 bases at J; junction bases unmatched: 9. The CDR3 consists of 14 residues.